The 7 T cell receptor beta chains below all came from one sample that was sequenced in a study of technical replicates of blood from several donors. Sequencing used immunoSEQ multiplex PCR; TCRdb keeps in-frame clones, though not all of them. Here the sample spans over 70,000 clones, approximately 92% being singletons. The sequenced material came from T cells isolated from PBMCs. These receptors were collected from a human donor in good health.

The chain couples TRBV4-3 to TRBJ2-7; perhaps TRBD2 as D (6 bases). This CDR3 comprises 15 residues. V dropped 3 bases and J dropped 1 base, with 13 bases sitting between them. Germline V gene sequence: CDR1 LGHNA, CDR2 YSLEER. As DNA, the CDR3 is TGCGCCAGCAGCCACTTCCTCGGGACTTCCTACGAGCAGTACTTC. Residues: CASSHFLGTSYEQYF.

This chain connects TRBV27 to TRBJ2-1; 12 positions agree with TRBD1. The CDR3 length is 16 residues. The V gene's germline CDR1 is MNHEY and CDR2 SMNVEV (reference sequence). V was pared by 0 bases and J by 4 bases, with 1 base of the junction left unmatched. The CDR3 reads CASSLSGQGAYNEQFF. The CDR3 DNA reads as TGTGCCAGCAGTTTATCGGGACAGGGGGCGTACAATGAGCAGTTCTTC.

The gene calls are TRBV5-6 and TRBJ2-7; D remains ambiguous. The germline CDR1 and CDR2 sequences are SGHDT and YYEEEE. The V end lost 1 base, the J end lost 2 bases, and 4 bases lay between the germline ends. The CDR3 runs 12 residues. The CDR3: CASSLTAYEQYF. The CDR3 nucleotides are TGTGCCAGCAGCTTGACAGCCTACGAGCAGTACTTC.

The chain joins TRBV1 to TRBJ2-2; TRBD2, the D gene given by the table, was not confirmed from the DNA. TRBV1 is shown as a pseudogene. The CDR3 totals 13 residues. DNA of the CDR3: TGCACCACCCGGACTAGCCATACCGGGGAGCTGTTTTTT. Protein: CTTRTSHTGELFF.

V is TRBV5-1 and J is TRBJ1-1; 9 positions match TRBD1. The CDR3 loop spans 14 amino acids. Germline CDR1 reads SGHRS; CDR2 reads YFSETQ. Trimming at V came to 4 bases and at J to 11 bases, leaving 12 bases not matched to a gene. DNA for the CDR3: TGCGCCAGCAGCCCGGGACAGGGAACAAGTTTCGCTTTCTTT. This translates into CASSPGQGTSFAFF.

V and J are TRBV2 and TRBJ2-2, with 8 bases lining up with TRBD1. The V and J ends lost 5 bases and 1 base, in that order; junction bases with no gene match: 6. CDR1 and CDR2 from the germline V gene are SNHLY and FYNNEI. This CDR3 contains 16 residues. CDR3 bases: TGTGCCAGCAGTTTAACCGGGACAGGGAACACCGGGGAGCTGTTTTTT. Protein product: CASSLTGTGNTGELFF.

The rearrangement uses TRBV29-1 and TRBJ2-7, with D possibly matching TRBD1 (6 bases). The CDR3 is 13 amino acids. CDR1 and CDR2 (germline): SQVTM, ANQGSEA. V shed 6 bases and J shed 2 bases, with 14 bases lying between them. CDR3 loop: CSVRGQSAYEQYF. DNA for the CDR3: TGCAGCGTCCGGGGACAATCAGCCTACGAGCAGTACTTC.